This TCR beta chain was observed in a study of CD8+ T cells in alopecia areata. Following RNA extraction, reverse transcription yielded cDNA that acted as the sequencing template. Some clones are missing from TCRdb's copy, which holds only in-frame ones; the method was immunoSEQ multiplex PCR. The table shows about 190,000 clones, with 50% to 60% occurring only once. General study findings and limits: Researchers reported that TCR sharing among patients proved less clear than in mice, possibly HLA-linked. Many expanded lesional clones stayed in scalp and blood while on tofacitinib. Sequencing of scalp samples also includes resident alphabeta T cells from normal skin.

Trimming pared 5 bases from V and 4 bases from J, leaving 14 bases between. CDR3 size: 13 residues. Germline assignment: CDR1 SQVTM and CDR2 ANQGSEA. This sample's treatment: oral pan-JAK inhibitor, 5-10 mg twice daily. About this clone: Its cognate antigen is unknown.

The V call is TRBV29-1, the J call TRBJ2-5; weak D call: TRBD1 (6 bases). The source material was CD4+ T cells sorted from blood, sampled at week 4, from a patient treated with tofacitinib. The clonotype comes from a human donor with alopecia areata. This chain's CDR3 is CSVNSLGGETQYF. In DNA form, the CDR3 reads TGCAGCGTTAACAGCCTAGGGGGAGAGACCCAGTACTTC. Filled out from reference TRBV29-1 and TRBJ2-5, the complete variable domain reads SAVISQKPSRDICQRGTSLTIQCQVDSQVTMMFWYRQQPGQSLTLIATANQGSEATYESGFVIDKFPISRPNLTFSTLTVSNMSPEDSSIYLCSVNSLGGETQYFGPGTRLLVL.